These 13 T cell receptor beta chains came from one sample sequenced in a study of shared clonotypes between healthy human individuals. Here immunoSEQ multiplex PCR was the method, and the copy in TCRdb shows in-frame clones only, minus some. The table lists approximately 320,000 clones, around 87% of them singletons. The specimen sequenced was memory CD8+ T cells sorted from blood. The sample's subset: CD45RO+ cells pooled with CCR7-negative TemRA cells. All receptors come from a young man in good health.

The rearrangement joins TRBV27 to TRBJ2-6; the D gene is possibly TRBD1 (6 bases). CDR3 size: 14 residues. The germline V gene encodes CDR1 MNHEY and CDR2 SMNVEV (reference sequence). Deletions cut 6 bases from V and 4 bases from J, with 10 bases between. Written as DNA, the CDR3 is TGTGCCAGCAGAGACAGGTCGGGGGCCAACGTCCTGACTTTC. Its translation is CASRDRSGANVLTF.

The rearrangement uses TRBV10-1 and TRBJ2-5, with TRBD2 identical over 8 bases. Germline loops: CDR1 WNHNN, CDR2 SYGVQD (reference sequence). This CDR3 comprises 16 residues. V dropped 2 bases and J dropped 4; count of bases not matched to a gene: 9. CDR3 loop: CASSEIAGPNRETQYF. The CDR3 DNA reads TGCGCCAGCAGTGAGATAGCGGGACCGAATAGAGAGACCCAGTACTTC.

This chain connects TRBV5-6 to TRBJ2-5, with D possibly being TRBD1 (6 bases). The V end was cut by 4 bases, the J end by 4 bases, with 17 bases between. This CDR3 comprises 15 residues. The germline V gene has CDR1 SGHDT and CDR2 YYEEEE. The CDR3 nucleotides read TGTGCCAGCAGCCCAGATAGACAGGACCGAGAGACCCAGTACTTC. Amino acids: CASSPDRQDRETQYF.

The chain recombines TRBV13 with TRBJ1-6; D is uncertain. The CDR3 is made up of 17 amino acids. From germline, CDR1 is PRHDT and CDR2 FYEKMQ (reference sequence). Trimming cost V 4 bases and J 7 bases, with 20 bases left between them. The CDR3, as DNA: TGTGCCAGCAGCTATCTTGGTCCGGGCCGCTTCAATTCACCCCTCCACTTT. Translated, it gives CASSYLGPGRFNSPLHF.

Details on this clone: Other DNA variants within this sample encode the same CDR3. The chain is built from TRBV19 and TRBJ2-7; a possible D gene is TRBD1 (6 bases). Between the trimmed V and J ends, which lost 0 bases and 3 bases, there was a span of 6 bases. In germline, CDR1 is LNHDA, CDR2 SQIVND (reference sequence). The CDR3 sequence is 13 residues long. CDR3 in amino acids: CASSIDRGYEQYF. CDR3 coding DNA: TGTGCCAGTAGTATAGACAGGGGCTACGAGCAGTACTTC.

This sequence joins TRBV7-8 and TRBJ2-1; 8 positions match TRBD2. The CDR3 consists of 16 residues. The junction had 5 bases not matched to a gene; V was cut back by 1 base and J by 3 bases. Germline CDR1 SGHVS, CDR2 FQNEAQ. The DNA of the CDR3 is TGTGCCAGCAGCTTAGAGGTAGCGGGACTCTACAATGAGCAGTTCTTC. Its protein is CASSLEVAGLYNEQFF. Full variable domain (missing parts from reference TRBV7-8 and TRBJ2-1): GAGVSQSPRYKVAKRGQDVALRCDPISGHVSLFWYQQALGQGPEFLTYFQNEAQLDKSGLPSDRFFAERPEGSVSTLKIQRTQQEDSAVYLCASSLEVAGLYNEQFFGPGTRLTVL.

V gene TRBV27 combines with J gene TRBJ2-3; tentative D call: TRBD2 (5 bases). With 0 bases removed from V and 0 bases from J, the gap between germline ends came to 13 bases. CDR3 length equals 17 residues. Germline assignment: CDR1 MNHEY and CDR2 SMNVEV (reference sequence). CDR3 bases: TGTGCCAGCAGTTTATCGATCGCTAGCTTTAGCACAGATACGCAGTATTTT. Translating it yields CASSLSIASFSTDTQYF.

With regard to this clone: Different DNA sequences within this sample yield the same CDR3. This chain links TRBV2 with TRBJ2-2, with 9 bases fitting TRBD1. With V trimmed by 8 bases and J by 2 bases, 3 bases remained unmatched. Germline lookup yields CDR1 SNHLY and CDR2 FYNNEI. The CDR3 totals 14 residues. The CDR3 nucleotides are TGTGCCAGCTGGGGACAGGGCAACACCGGGGAGCTGTTTTTT. The encoded protein is CASWGQGNTGELFF.

The rearrangement joins TRBV7-9 to TRBJ2-7, with D perhaps given as TRBD1 or TRBD2 (6 bases each). The germline gives CDR1 SEHNR, CDR2 FQNEAQ (reference sequence). There are 14 residues in the CDR3. The V and J ends lost 5 bases and 2 bases respectively, with 13 bases between them. This CDR3 reads CASSTSGAAYEQYF. The CDR3, as DNA: TGTGCCAGCAGCACGTCGGGGGCCGCCTACGAGCAGTACTTC. The full variable domain, with the rest looked up from reference TRBV7-9 and TRBJ2-7, is DTGVSQNPRHKITKRGQNVTFRCDPISEHNRLYWYRQTLGQGPEFLTYFQNEAQLEKSRLLSDRFSAERPKGSFSTLEIQRTEQGDSAMYLCASSTSGAAYEQYFGPGTRLTVT.

The chain links TRBV11-2 to TRBJ1-4; 7 nucleotides match TRBD1. Germline lookup yields CDR1 SGHAT and CDR2 FQNNGV. The junction had 6 bases not matched to a gene; V was cut back by 3 bases and J by 8 bases. The CDR3 runs to 14 residues. CDR3 nucleotides: TGTGCCAGCAGCTTGACCGGGACAGCGGAAAAACTGTTTTTT. Protein: CASSLTGTAEKLFF.

A note on this clone: Just one base apart from a much larger clone, this may be a read error. Different DNA sequences within this sample yield the same CDR3. The chain is built from TRBV7-8 and TRBJ1-1; TRBD1 might be the D (6 bases). Germline CDR1 SGHVS, CDR2 FQNEAQ. V was cut by 3 bases and J by 0 bases, with 8 bases left in between. The CDR3 is 14 amino acids. The CDR3 reads CASSFGQMNTEAFF. The DNA for the CDR3 is TGTGCCAGCAGCTTTGGACAGATGAACACTGAAGCTTTCTTT.

This chain connects TRBV9 to TRBJ2-5, with 9 bases that match TRBD1. V lost 2 bases, J lost 5 bases, and 10 bases stayed unmatched. Per the germline V gene, CDR1 is SGDLS and CDR2 is YYNGEE. The CDR3 covers 16 residues. The chain's CDR3 is CASSVKDRGKFETQYF. CDR3 DNA sequence: TGTGCCAGCAGCGTGAAGGACAGGGGAAAGTTTGAGACCCAGTACTTC.

The V call is TRBV4-1, the J call TRBJ1-1; D gene uncertain. The V gene lost 0 bases and the J gene lost 0 bases, with 11 bases spanning the gap. The CDR3 runs 16 residues. From germline, CDR1 is MGHRA and CDR2 YSYEKL. CDR3 in DNA: TGCGCCAGCAGCCAAGAACCCGACCCCATGAACACTGAAGCTTTCTTT. The encoded protein is CASSQEPDPMNTEAFF.